These 27 T cell receptor beta chains were all obtained from the same sample, sequenced in a study of memory CD4+ T cells and cytomegalovirus serostatus. Data came from immunoSEQ multiplex PCR; TCRdb stores just in-frame clones and leaves some out. The sample lists some 80,000 clones, more than 70% occurring once. Single viable CD3+CD4+CD8-CD45RO+ cells were sorted as the memory CD4+ T cells. Material: memory CD4+ T cells from blood. Source of these receptors: an adult in good health and CMV-seronegative.

This sequence joins TRBV29-1 and TRBJ2-7, with D hard to call. CDR3 length: 11 amino acids. Per germline, CDR1 SQVTM and CDR2 ANQGSEA. V dropped 3 bases and J dropped 3 bases, with 6 bases sitting between them. The CDR3 nucleotides are TGCAGCGTTGAGGAATTCTACGAGCAGTACTTC. It is translated as CSVEEFYEQYF.

DNA for the CDR3: TGCGCCAGCCGAGACGGGGAGAGCACAGATACGCAGTATTTT. Translated, it gives CASRDGESTDTQYF. This sequence joins TRBV5-1 and TRBJ2-3; a weak D match, TRBD2 (5 bases). The CDR3 length is 14 residues. With 7 bases removed from V and 0 bases from J, the gap between germline ends came to 12 bases. Germline V lookup: CDR1 SGHRS, CDR2 YFSETQ.

This clone was picked up one time. The chain recombines TRBV5-4 with TRBJ1-4; 9 bases are a match to TRBD1. The germline V gene encodes CDR1 SGHNT and CDR2 YYREEE (reference sequence). The junction had 6 bases not matched to a gene; V was cut back by 4 bases and J by 8 bases. The CDR3 totals 14 residues. As DNA, the CDR3 is TGTGCCAGCAGCGTACAGGGGGCCGTGGAAAAACTGTTTTTT. Translating gives CASSVQGAVEKLFF. Supplemented by reference TRBV5-4 and TRBJ1-4, the full variable domain reads ETGVTQSPTHLIKTRGQQVTLRCSSQSGHNTVSWYQQALGQGPQFIFQYYREEENGRGNFPPRFSGLQFPNYSSELNVNALELDDSALYLCASSVQGAVEKLFFGSGTQLSVL.

The V and J genes are TRBV6-5 and TRBJ1-5; 7 bases align to TRBD1. The trim removed 6 bases at V and 3 bases at J, leaving 5 bases unmatched. This CDR3 has 14 residues. Germline CDR1 reads MNHEY; CDR2 reads SVGAGI. CDR3 sequence: CASRRDSVNQPQHF. CDR3 coding DNA: TGTGCCAGCAGGAGGGACAGCGTCAATCAGCCCCAGCATTTT.

The chain has TRBV7-6 and TRBJ2-1; the D gene is possibly TRBD2 (5 bases). The germline V gene has CDR1 SGHVS and CDR2 FNYEAQ. Trimming cost V 2 bases and J 6 bases, with 23 bases left between them. The CDR3 loop spans 18 amino acids. The CDR3 sequence is CASSLSRRALEIGNEQFF. CDR3 DNA sequence: TGTGCCAGCAGCTTATCGAGGCGCGCACTAGAGATCGGCAATGAGCAGTTCTTC.

J is TRBJ2-7 and V is TRBV5-1; weak D call: TRBD2 (5 bases). Germline values: CDR1 SGHRS, CDR2 YFSETQ. The CDR3 consists of 14 residues. The germline V and J ends were trimmed by 2 bases and 5 bases, with 14 bases remaining between them. CDR3 sequence reads: CASSFSHEGNEQYF. CDR3 nucleotides: TGCGCCAGCAGCTTTTCCCATGAGGGCAACGAGCAGTACTTC.

The V and J genes are TRBV9 and TRBJ2-7; 7 bases fit TRBD2. V shed 2 bases and J 2 bases; nucleotides not matched to a gene: 7. Per the germline V gene, CDR1 is SGDLS and CDR2 is YYNGEE. The CDR3 is 15 amino acids. The CDR3 nucleotides read TGTGCCAGCAGCGTGGGGGAGGGCAGGGCCTACGAGCAGTACTTC. Translation gives CASSVGEGRAYEQYF. The full variable domain, completed using reference TRBV9 and TRBJ2-7, is DSGVTQTPKHLITATGQRVTLRCSPRSGDLSVYWYQQSLDQGLQFLIQYYNGEERAKGNILERFSAQQFPDLHSELNLSSLELGDSALYFCASSVGEGRAYEQYFGPGTRLTVT.

The chain couples TRBV6-5 to TRBJ2-7; D may be TRBD1 (6 bases). The germline V and J ends were trimmed by 7 bases and 0 bases, with 10 bases remaining between them. The CDR3 runs 13 residues. CDR1 and CDR2 (germline): MNHEY, SVGAGI. The CDR3 coding sequence is TGTGCCAGCACCGAAGGGGGCTCCTACGAGCAGTACTTC. Protein: CASTEGGSYEQYF.

This chain links TRBV30 with TRBJ1-1; weak D call: TRBD1 (5 bases). With 2 bases removed from V and 0 bases from J, the gap between germline ends came to 7 bases. Per germline, CDR1 GTSNPN and CDR2 SVGIG (reference sequence). CDR3 length: 13 residues. Here the CDR3 reads CAWSRDLNTEAFF. Written as DNA, the CDR3 is TGTGCCTGGAGTCGGGACTTGAACACTGAAGCTTTCTTT.

J is TRBJ1-1 and V is TRBV6-5; no reliable D call. Germline-derived CDR1 and CDR2 are MNHEY and SVGAGI. Trimming took 5 bases from V and 8 from J, leaving 12 bases between them. CDR3 length equals 12 residues. The CDR3 DNA sequence: TGTGCCAGCAGTGCGCCGGGAAGGGAAGCTTTCTTT. It is translated as CASSAPGREAFF.

Only a few counts were recorded for this clone. This rearrangement joins TRBV7-8 to TRBJ1-1; TRBD1 matches at 10 bases. This CDR3 has 17 amino acids. In germline, CDR1 is SGHVS, CDR2 FQNEAQ. V shed 5 bases, J shed 6 bases, and the junction held 15 bases outside the gene matches. The CDR3 loop reads CASSRRAGRTGGSEAFF. In DNA form, the CDR3 reads TGTGCCAGCAGCCGGAGAGCAGGAAGGACAGGGGGGTCTGAAGCTTTCTTT.

The CDR3 nucleotides are TGTGCCAGCAGCGTAGACGGGCTGCCCCTCTATGGCTACACCTTC. Translation gives CASSVDGLPLYGYTF. The chain joins TRBV9 to TRBJ1-2; no clear D gene. With 0 bases removed from V and 4 bases from J, the gap between germline ends came to 13 bases. Germline CDR1 reads SGDLS; CDR2 reads YYNGEE. The CDR3 is 15 residues long.

This chain uses TRBV5-3 with TRBJ1-2, with D perhaps TRBD1 (5 bases). TRBV5-3 is marked as an open reading frame, function uncertain. Trimming shortened V by 5 bases and J by 3 bases, and 17 bases separated the two germline ends. The CDR3 extends over 15 amino acids. CDR3 sequence reads: CARRIKGRADYGYTF. CDR3 bases: TGTGCCAGAAGAATTAAGGGGAGGGCTGACTATGGCTACACCTTC.

The gene calls are TRBV7-2 and TRBJ1-5; possibly TRBD1 for D (5 bases). Germline values: CDR1 SGHTA, CDR2 FQGNSA. Trimming stripped 2 bases from V and 3 bases from J, with 17 bases between. The length of the CDR3 is 17 residues. The CDR3, as DNA: TGTGCCAGCAGCTTATTAGGGAATCCAGGGACCAATCAGCCCCAGCATTTT. Its translation: CASSLLGNPGTNQPQHF.

The V call is TRBV7-2, the J call TRBJ1-5; possibly TRBD1 for D (5 bases). Germline CDR1 SGHTA, CDR2 FQGNSA. The length of the CDR3 is 15 residues. Trimming removed 2 bases from V and 7 bases from J, with 15 bases in between. The CDR3 bases are TGTGCCAGCAGCTTATCGGTGGGGGGAGGGCAGCCCCAGCATTTT. This translates into CASSLSVGGGQPQHF.

The V call is TRBV2, the J call TRBJ2-7; the D is unclear. V was cut by 1 base and J by 7 bases, with 14 bases left in between. CDR3 length equals 14 residues. In germline, CDR1 is SNHLY, CDR2 FYNNEI. The CDR3 DNA reads TGTGCCAGCAGTGAAGTGTCTCCATTCGGGGAGCAGTACTTC. Its translation is CASSEVSPFGEQYF.

The V gene is TRBV5-1, the J gene TRBJ2-1, with D perhaps TRBD1 (6 bases). Trimming took 4 bases from V and 1 from J, leaving 12 bases between them. The CDR3 is made up of 15 amino acids. CDR1 is SGHRS, CDR2 YFSETQ, per germline. CDR3 nucleotides: TGCGCCAGCAGCCACGGAGACAGGTCCTACAATGAGCAGTTCTTC. It is translated as CASSHGDRSYNEQFF.

The table lists this clone with a few counts. The chain couples TRBV10-3 to TRBJ1-5; possibly TRBD1 for D (5 bases). V lost 6 bases, J lost 4 bases, and 7 bases lay in between. The CDR3 has 12 residues. The germline V gene encodes CDR1 ENHRY and CDR2 SYGVKD. CDR3 coding DNA: TGTGCCATCAGGACAGATAATCAGCCCCAGCATTTT. Residues: CAIRTDNQPQHF.

The chain links TRBV9 to TRBJ1-2; TRBD1 might be the D (6 bases). CDR3 length: 15 amino acids. V lost 4 bases and J lost 4, with 17 bases in between. Germline CDR1 SGDLS, CDR2 YYNGEE. Written as DNA, the CDR3 is TGTGCCAGCAGCCCCCACTCCGGACAGCCCTATGGCTACACCTTC. Residues: CASSPHSGQPYGYTF.

This clone came up a few times. This chain uses TRBV2 with TRBJ1-5; weak D call: TRBD1 (6 bases). The CDR3 is made up of 14 amino acids. Germline CDR1 reads SNHLY; CDR2 reads FYNNEI. Trimming took off 2 bases at V and 4 bases at J, with 9 bases between the two ends. CDR3 in DNA: TGTGCCAGCAGTGAATCGGACAGAAATCAGCCCCAGCATTTT. Translated, it gives CASSESDRNQPQHF.

This clone is a singleton in its sample. The V and J genes are TRBV5-4 and TRBJ1-1; D is undetermined. Germline V gene lookup returns CDR1 SGHNT and CDR2 YYREEE (reference sequence). V was clipped by 0 bases and J by 5 bases, with 8 bases between them. The CDR3 is 13 amino acids. CDR3 protein: CASSLAHKTEAFF. CDR3 nucleotide sequence: TGTGCCAGCAGCTTGGCACACAAGACTGAAGCTTTCTTT.

The chain is built from TRBV7-2 and TRBJ2-1, with unresolved D. V lost 5 bases and J lost 4, with 9 bases in between. Germline values: CDR1 SGHTA, CDR2 FQGNSA. The CDR3 runs 13 residues. CDR3 loop: CASSQTSYNEQFF. CDR3 DNA: TGTGCCAGCAGCCAGACAAGTTACAATGAGCAGTTCTTC.

The chain is built from TRBV5-4 and TRBJ2-7, with a possible D match to TRBD2 (6 bases). This CDR3 has 16 residues. Trimming took off 0 bases at V and 7 bases at J, with 20 bases between the two ends. From germline, CDR1 is SGHNT and CDR2 YYREEE (reference sequence). The CDR3: CASSLAGMGGVGEQYF. Here the CDR3 DNA reads TGTGCCAGCAGCTTGGCCGGGATGGGGGGTGTGGGAGAGCAGTACTTC.

The rearrangement joins TRBV5-1 to TRBJ2-1; D is uncertain. V was pared by 0 bases and J by 4 bases, with 5 bases between. The CDR3 runs to 13 residues. Germline values: CDR1 SGHRS, CDR2 YFSETQ. The CDR3: CASSLEDYNEQFF. CDR3 coding DNA: TGCGCCAGCAGCTTGGAGGATTACAATGAGCAGTTCTTC.

The chain employs TRBV11-2 and TRBJ1-2; D is ambiguous. The CDR3 totals 14 residues. Germline CDR1 reads SGHAT; CDR2 reads FQNNGV. V lost 7 bases and J 4 bases, leaving 16 bases between the germline ends. The CDR3 reads CASNQGASGYGYTF. The CDR3 nucleotides read TGTGCCAGCAACCAAGGTGCCTCAGGCTATGGCTACACCTTC.

This rearrangement joins TRBV29-1 to TRBJ2-5, with D possibly matching TRBD1 (5 bases). Between the trimmed V and J ends, which lost 4 bases and 5 bases, there was a span of 14 bases. CDR3 length: 13 amino acids. The germline gives CDR1 SQVTM, CDR2 ANQGSEA. This chain's CDR3 is CSVVSWGRETQYF. For the CDR3, the DNA is TGCAGCGTTGTAAGCTGGGGCCGGGAGACCCAGTACTTC.

J is TRBJ2-3 and V is TRBV2; a weak D match, TRBD2 (6 bases). CDR1 and CDR2 from the germline V gene are SNHLY and FYNNEI. CDR3 length: 15 residues. V was pared by 7 bases and J by 1 base, with 15 bases between. The CDR3 DNA sequence: TGTGCCAGCATGCCCTTTAGCGGACGCACAGATACGCAGTATTTT. As protein: CASMPFSGRTDTQYF.